One T cell receptor (beta chain) is described in this entry. This sample was included in a study of blood T cell repertoires in COVID-19. Study-wide background: The study drew acute and convalescent COVID-19 samples from the United States, Italy and Spain. In each case, the material was cDNA or gDNA derived from T cells, B-cell-depleted T cells, or PBMCs.

A Seattle source enrolled patients during active infection and followed them longitudinally. The trim removed 4 bases at V and 2 bases at J, leaving 6 bases unmatched. The CDR3 sequence is 17 residues long. Germline V gene lookup returns CDR1 SGHRS and CDR2 YFSETQ. Original processing methods: Amplification with reference gene primers provided the estimates of nucleated cell counts. Sequencing used immunoSEQ multiplex PCR; TCRdb keeps in-frame clones, though not all of them. V, J and clone size are taken as reported in that table, and D and trimming were inferred from the DNA itself. Among roughly 250,000 clones listed, 65% to 85% were seen once.

This TCR was recovered from a person aged 70 to 85 with COVID-19, enrolled during active disease. The chain uses TRBV5-1 and TRBJ2-3; 14 nucleotides match TRBD2. Sequences were obtained from peripheral blood. The CDR3 DNA is TGCGCCAGCAGCGTGGGACTAGCGGGAGTGTTCACAGATACGCAGTATTTT. It specifies CASSVGLAGVFTDTQYF.